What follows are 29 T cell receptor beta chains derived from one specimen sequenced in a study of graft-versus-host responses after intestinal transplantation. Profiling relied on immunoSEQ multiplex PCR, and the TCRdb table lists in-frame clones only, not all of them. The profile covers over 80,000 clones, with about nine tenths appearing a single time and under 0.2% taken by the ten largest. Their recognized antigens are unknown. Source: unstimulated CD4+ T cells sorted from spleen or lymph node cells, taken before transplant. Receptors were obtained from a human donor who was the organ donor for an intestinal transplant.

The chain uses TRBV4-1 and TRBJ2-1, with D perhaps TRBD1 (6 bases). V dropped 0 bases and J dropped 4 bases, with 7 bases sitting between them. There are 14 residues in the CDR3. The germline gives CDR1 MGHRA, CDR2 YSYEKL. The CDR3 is CASSQDRGYNEQFF. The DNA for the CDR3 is TGCGCCAGCAGCCAAGACAGGGGATACAATGAGCAGTTCTTC.

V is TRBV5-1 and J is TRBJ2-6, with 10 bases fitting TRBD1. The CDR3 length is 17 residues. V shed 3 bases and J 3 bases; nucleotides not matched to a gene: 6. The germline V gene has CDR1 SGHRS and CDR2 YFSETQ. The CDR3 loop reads CASSSGQGIGGANVLTF. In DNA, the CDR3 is TGCGCCAGCAGCTCGGGACAGGGGATCGGTGGGGCCAACGTCCTGACTTTC.

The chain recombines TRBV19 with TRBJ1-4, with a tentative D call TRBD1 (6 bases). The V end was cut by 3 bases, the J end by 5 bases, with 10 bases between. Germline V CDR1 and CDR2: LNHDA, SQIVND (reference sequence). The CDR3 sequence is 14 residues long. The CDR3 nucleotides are TGTGCCAGTAGTATCGACAGGAGCAATGAAAAACTGTTTTTT. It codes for CASSIDRSNEKLFF. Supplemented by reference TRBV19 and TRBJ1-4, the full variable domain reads DGGITQSPKYLFRKEGQNVTLSCEQNLNHDAMYWYRQDPGQGLRLIYYSQIVNDFQKGDIAEGYSVSREKKESFPLTVTSAQKNPTAFYLCASSIDRSNEKLFFGSGTQLSVL.

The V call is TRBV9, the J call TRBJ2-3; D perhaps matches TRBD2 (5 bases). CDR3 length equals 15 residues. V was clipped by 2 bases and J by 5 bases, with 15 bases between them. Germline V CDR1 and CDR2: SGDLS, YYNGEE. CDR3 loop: CASSVEVSWKDTQYF. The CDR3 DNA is TGTGCCAGCAGCGTGGAGGTTTCGTGGAAAGATACGCAGTATTTT.

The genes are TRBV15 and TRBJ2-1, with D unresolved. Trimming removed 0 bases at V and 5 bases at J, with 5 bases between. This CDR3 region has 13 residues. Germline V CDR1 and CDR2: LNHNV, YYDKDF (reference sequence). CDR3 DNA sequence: TGTGCCACCAGCAGAGATCGTCACAATGAGCAGTTCTTC. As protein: CATSRDRHNEQFF.

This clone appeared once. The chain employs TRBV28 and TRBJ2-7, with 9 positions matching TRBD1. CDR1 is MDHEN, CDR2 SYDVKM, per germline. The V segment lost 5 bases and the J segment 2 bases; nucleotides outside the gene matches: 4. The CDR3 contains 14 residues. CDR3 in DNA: TGTGCCAGCAGTGCCCGACAGGGGGCCTACGAGCAGTACTTC. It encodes CASSARQGAYEQYF.

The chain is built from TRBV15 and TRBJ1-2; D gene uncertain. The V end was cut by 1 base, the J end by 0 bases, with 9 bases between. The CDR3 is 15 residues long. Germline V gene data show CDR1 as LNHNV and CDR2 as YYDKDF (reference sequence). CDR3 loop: CATSRVVSANYGYTF. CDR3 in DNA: TGTGCCACCAGCAGAGTTGTCTCAGCTAACTATGGCTACACCTTC.

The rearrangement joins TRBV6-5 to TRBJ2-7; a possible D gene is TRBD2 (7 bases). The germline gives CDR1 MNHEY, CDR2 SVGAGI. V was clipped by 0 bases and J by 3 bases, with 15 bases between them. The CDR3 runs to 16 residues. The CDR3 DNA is TGTGCCAGCAGTTACTCCGGCGGGGGCCTCCTCTACGAGCAGTACTTC. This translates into CASSYSGGGLLYEQYF.

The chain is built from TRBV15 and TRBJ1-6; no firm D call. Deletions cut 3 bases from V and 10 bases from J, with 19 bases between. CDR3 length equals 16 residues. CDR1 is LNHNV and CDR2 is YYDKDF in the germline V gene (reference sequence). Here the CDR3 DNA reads TGTGCCACCAGCAGGGAGGACGGAATGATAGGCTCACCCCTCCACTTT. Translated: CATSREDGMIGSPLHF.

The CDR3 DNA is TGCGCCAGCAGCTCACAGGGAACGCCGTCACCCCTCCACTTT. It specifies CASSSQGTPSPLHF. The chain has TRBV5-1 and TRBJ1-6, with D possibly TRBD1 on 6 matching bases. The CDR3 is 14 residues long. The V and J ends lost 3 bases and 10 bases respectively, with 14 bases between them. The V gene's germline CDR1 is SGHRS and CDR2 YFSETQ.

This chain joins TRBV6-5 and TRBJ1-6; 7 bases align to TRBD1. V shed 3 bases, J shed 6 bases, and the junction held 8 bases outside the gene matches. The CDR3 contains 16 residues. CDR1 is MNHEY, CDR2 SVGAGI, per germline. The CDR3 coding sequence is TGTGCCAGCAGTTATTTCGGGACAGCCTTTAATTCACCCCTCCACTTT. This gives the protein CASSYFGTAFNSPLHF.

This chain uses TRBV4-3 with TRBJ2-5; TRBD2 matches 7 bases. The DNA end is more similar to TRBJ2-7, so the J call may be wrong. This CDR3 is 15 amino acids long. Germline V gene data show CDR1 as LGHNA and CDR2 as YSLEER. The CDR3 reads CASSQAGGGLYEQYF. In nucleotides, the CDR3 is TGCGCCAGCAGCCAAGCGGGGGGTGGACTCTACGAGCAGTACTTC.

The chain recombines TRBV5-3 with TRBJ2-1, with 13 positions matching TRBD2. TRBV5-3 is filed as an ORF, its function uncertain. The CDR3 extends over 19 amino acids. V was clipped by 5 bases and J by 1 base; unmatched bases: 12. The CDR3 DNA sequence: TGTGCCAGAAGTTTGCCGGGACTAGCGGGGCCATCTTCCTACAATGAGCAGTTCTTC. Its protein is CARSLPGLAGPSSYNEQFF.

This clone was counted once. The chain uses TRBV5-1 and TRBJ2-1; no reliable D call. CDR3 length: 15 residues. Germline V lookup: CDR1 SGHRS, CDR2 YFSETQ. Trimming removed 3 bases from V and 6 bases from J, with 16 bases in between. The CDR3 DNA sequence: TGCGCCAGCAGCTGGTTAGCTTTTGTGGGCAATGAGCAGTTCTTC. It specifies CASSWLAFVGNEQFF.

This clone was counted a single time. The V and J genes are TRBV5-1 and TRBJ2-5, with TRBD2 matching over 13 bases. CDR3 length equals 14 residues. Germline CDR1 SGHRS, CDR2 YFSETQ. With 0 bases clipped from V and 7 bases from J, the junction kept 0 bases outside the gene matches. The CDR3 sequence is CASSLGLAGGTQYF. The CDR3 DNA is TGCGCCAGCAGCTTGGGACTAGCGGGGGGGACCCAGTACTTC.

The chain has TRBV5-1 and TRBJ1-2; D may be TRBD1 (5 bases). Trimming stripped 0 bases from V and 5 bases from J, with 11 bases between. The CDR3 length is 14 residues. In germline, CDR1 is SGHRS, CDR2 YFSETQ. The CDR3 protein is CASSLDTRTYGYTF. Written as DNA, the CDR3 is TGCGCCAGCAGCTTGGATACACGGACATATGGCTACACCTTC.

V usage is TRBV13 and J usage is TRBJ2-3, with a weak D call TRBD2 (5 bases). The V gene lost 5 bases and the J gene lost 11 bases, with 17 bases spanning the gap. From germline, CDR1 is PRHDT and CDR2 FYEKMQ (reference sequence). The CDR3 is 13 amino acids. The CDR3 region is CASSRRLVGKQYF. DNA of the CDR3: TGTGCCAGCAGCCGCCGTCTAGTCGGGAAGCAGTATTTT.

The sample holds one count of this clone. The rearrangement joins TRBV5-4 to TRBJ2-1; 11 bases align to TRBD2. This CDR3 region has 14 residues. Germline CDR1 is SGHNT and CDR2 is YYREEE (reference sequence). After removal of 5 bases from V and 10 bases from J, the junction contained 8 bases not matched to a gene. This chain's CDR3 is CASRRGSGGAEQFF. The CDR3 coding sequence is TGTGCCAGCAGAAGGGGTAGCGGGGGGGCCGAGCAGTTCTTC.

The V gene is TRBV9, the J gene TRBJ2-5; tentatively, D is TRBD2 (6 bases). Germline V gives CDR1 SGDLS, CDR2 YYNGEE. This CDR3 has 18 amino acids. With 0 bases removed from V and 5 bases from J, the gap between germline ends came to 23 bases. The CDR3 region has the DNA TGTGCCAGCAGCGTAGGGAATATAGGGGCGGGGTGGACTGAGACCCAGTACTTC. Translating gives CASSVGNIGAGWTETQYF.

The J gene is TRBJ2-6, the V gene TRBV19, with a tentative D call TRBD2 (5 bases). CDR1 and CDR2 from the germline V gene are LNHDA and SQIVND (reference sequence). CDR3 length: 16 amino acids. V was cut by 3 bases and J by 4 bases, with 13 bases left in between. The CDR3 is CASSIKGQRGANVLTF. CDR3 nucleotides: TGTGCCAGTAGTATCAAAGGCCAGCGGGGGGCCAACGTCCTGACTTTC.

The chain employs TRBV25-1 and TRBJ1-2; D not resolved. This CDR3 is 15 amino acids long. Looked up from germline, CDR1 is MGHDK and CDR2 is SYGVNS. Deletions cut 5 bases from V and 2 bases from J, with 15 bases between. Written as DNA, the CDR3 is TGTGCCAGCAGTAGATGGTCGGCGGCGAACTATGGCTACACCTTC. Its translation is CASSRWSAANYGYTF.

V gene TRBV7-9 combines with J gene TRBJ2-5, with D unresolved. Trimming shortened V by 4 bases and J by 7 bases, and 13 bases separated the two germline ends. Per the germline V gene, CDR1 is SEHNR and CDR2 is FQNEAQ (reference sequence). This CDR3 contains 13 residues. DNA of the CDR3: TGTGCCAGCAGCTACTATACATCCAGGACCCAGTACTTC. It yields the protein CASSYYTSRTQYF.

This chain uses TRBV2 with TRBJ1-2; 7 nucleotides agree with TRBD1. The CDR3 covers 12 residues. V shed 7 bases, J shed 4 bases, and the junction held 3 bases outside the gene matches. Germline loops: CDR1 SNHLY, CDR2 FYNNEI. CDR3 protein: CASTRDSYGYTF. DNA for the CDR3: TGTGCCAGCACCCGGGACAGCTATGGCTACACCTTC.

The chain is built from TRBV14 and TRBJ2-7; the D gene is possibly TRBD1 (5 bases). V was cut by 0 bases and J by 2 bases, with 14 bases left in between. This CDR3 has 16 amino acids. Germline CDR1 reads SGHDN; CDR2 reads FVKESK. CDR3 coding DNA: TGTGCCAGCAGCCAAGATTTGGGGCAGGGAACCTACGAGCAGTACTTC. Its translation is CASSQDLGQGTYEQYF.

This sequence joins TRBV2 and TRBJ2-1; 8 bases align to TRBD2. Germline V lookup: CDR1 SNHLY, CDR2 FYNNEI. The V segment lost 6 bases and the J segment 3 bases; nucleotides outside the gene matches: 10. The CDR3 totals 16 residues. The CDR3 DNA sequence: TGTGCCAGCAGGCGGGGGACGGGGGGGCGCTACAATGAGCAGTTCTTC. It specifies CASRRGTGGRYNEQFF.

The CDR3 nucleotides are TGTGCCAGCAGTGAACTGCCGGGATTCAGCGAGCAGTACTTC. As protein: CASSELPGFSEQYF. V and J are TRBV6-1 and TRBJ2-7; D is perhaps TRBD2 (5 bases). The CDR3 covers 14 residues. CDR1 and CDR2 from the germline V gene are MNHNS and SASEGT. V lost 2 bases and J 6 bases, leaving 14 bases between the germline ends.

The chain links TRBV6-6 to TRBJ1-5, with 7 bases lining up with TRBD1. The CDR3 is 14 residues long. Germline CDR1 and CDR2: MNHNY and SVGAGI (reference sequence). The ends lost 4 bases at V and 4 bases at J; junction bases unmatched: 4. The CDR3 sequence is CASSSTGANQPQHF. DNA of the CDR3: TGTGCCAGCAGTTCCACAGGGGCAAATCAGCCCCAGCATTTT.

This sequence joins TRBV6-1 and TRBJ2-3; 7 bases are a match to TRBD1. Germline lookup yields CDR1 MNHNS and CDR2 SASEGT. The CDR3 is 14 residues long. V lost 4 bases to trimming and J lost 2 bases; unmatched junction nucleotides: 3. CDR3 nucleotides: TGTGCCAGCAGTGGAGGGACAGACACAGATACGCAGTATTTT. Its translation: CASSGGTDTDTQYF.

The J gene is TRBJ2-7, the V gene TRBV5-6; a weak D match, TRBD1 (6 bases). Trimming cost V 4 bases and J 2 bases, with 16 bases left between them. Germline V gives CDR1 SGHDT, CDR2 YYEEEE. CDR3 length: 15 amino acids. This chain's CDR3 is CASSHGTTVPYEQYF. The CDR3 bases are TGTGCCAGCAGCCACGGGACAACTGTACCCTACGAGCAGTACTTC.